This passage covers 15 T cell receptor beta chains from one sample sequenced in a study of blood T cells in healthy people across ages. The authors ran a second PCR of about 6 to 11 cycles using a sample-barcoded 5' primer and a J-beta primer mix. TCRdb reanalysed the 5' RACE reads using MiXCR and keeps one entry per CDR3 protein. Of 890,000 or so distinct CDR3 sequences listed, 60% to 80% were seen once; the top ten hold around 30%. Sample: blood. These TCRs come from a man aged 25 to 40 in good health.

Regarding this clonotype: One junction end does not reproduce the germline sequence, and a read error may be involved. The V call is TRBV18, the J call TRBJ2-1; tentatively, D is TRBD2 (6 bases). Germline CDR1 KGHSH, CDR2 LQKENI. The CDR3 loop spans 15 amino acids. Here the CDR3 reads CASPPTGSSYNEQFF. CDR3 nucleotides: TGTGCCAGCCCACCAACCGGGAGCTCCTACAATGAGCAGTTCTTC.

This clonotype is a singleton in its sample. The rearrangement joins TRBV20-1 to TRBJ2-5; D ambiguous. V dropped 6 bases and J dropped 5 bases, with 13 bases sitting between them. Germline-derived CDR1 and CDR2 are DFQATT and SNEGSKA (reference sequence). The CDR3 has 12 residues. CDR3 bases: TGCAGTGCCCCAACAACACGGGAGACCCAGTACTTC. Translated, it gives CSAPTTRETQYF.

The rearrangement uses TRBV11-2 and TRBJ1-6; TRBD1 agrees at 7 bases. Germline-derived CDR1 and CDR2 are SGHAT and FQNNGV. This CDR3 spans 15 amino acids. V was pared by 5 bases and J by 8 bases, with 9 bases of the junction left unmatched. The CDR3 spells CASSRSGGVDSPLHF. CDR3 in DNA: TGTGCCAGCAGCCGATCAGGGGGGGTAGATTCACCCCTCCACTTT.

The chain recombines TRBV6-6 with TRBJ2-3, with 9 bases identical to TRBD1. There are 13 residues in the CDR3. Germline CDR1 and CDR2: MNHNY and SVGAGI (reference sequence). The J segment lost 6 bases and the V segment lost 5 bases, leaving 3 bases of the junction unmatched. CDR3 nucleotides: TGTGCCAGCAGTCGGACAGGGGCGGATACGCAGTATTTT. It specifies CASSRTGADTQYF.

On this clonotype: A read error may produce the germline difference seen at one junction end. V and J are TRBV3-1 and TRBJ1-3; maybe TRBD1 (6 bases). The CDR3 is 14 residues long. The V gene's germline CDR1 is LGHDT and CDR2 YNNKEL (reference sequence). DNA of the CDR3: TGTGCCAGCAACCAAGGACAGATTGGAAACACCATATATTTT. Translating it yields CASNQGQIGNTIYF.

This chain's CDR3 is CASSLEGRLRGKLFF. CDR3 nucleotides: TGTGCCAGCAGCTTAGAGGGGCGCCTCAGAGGAAAACTGTTTTTT. V gene TRBV7-8 combines with J gene TRBJ1-4, with a tentative D call TRBD1 (5 bases). There are 15 residues in the CDR3. Germline values: CDR1 SGHVS, CDR2 FQNEAQ. V gave up 1 base and J gave up 10 bases, with 16 bases separating them.

The V and J genes are TRBV10-3 and TRBJ2-1; TRBD2 is a possible D gene (5 bases). The length of the CDR3 is 13 residues. V lost 6 bases to trimming and J lost 5 bases, with 11 bases between them. The germline V gene has CDR1 ENHRY and CDR2 SYGVKD. The CDR3 is CAIRPTTDNEQFF. The CDR3 region has the DNA TGTGCCATCAGGCCGACTACCGACAATGAGCAGTTCTTC.

V and J are TRBV5-1 and TRBJ2-5; TRBD2 is a possible D gene (7 bases). The CDR3 has 16 residues. The V end was cut by 0 bases, the J end by 6 bases, with 18 bases between. CDR1 SGHRS and CDR2 YFSETQ come from the germline V gene. This CDR3 reads CASSLEAGAPGKTQYF. Here the CDR3 DNA reads TGCGCCAGCAGCTTGGAGGCGGGGGCGCCCGGGAAGACCCAGTACTTC.

The rearrangement uses TRBV29-1 and TRBJ2-1, with D possibly matching TRBD1 (5 bases). CDR3 length equals 13 residues. The ends were cut back, 3 bases at V and 2 bases at J, with 8 bases in the middle. Germline CDR1 is SQVTM and CDR2 is ANQGSEA. CDR3 sequence reads: CSVDRVTYNEQFF. CDR3 DNA: TGCAGCGTTGACAGGGTAACCTACAATGAGCAGTTCTTC.

The V call is TRBV20-1, the J call TRBJ2-5; D not certain. The CDR3 has 14 amino acids. V lost 2 bases, J lost 2 bases, and 12 bases lay in between. Germline-derived CDR1 and CDR2 are DFQATT and SNEGSKA (reference sequence). CDR3 residues: CSARPQTDQETQYF. CDR3 nucleotide sequence: TGCAGTGCTAGACCCCAGACCGATCAAGAGACCCAGTACTTC.

The genes are TRBV4-3 and TRBJ1-2, with D unclear. The germline V and J ends were trimmed by 0 bases and 1 base, with 6 bases remaining between them. The CDR3 loop spans 14 amino acids. Looked up from germline, CDR1 is LGHNA and CDR2 is YSLEER. The chain's CDR3 is CASSQEGVNYGYTF. CDR3 nucleotide sequence: TGCGCCAGCAGCCAAGAAGGTGTTAACTATGGCTACACCTTC.

This clonotype was seen just once. The rearrangement joins TRBV5-5 to TRBJ2-3; 9 bases align to TRBD1. The length of the CDR3 is 14 residues. Germline V CDR1 and CDR2: SGHKS, YYEKEE (reference sequence). The V gene end was trimmed by 5 bases and the J gene end by 6 bases; junction bases not matched to a gene: 7. CDR3 bases: TGTGCCAGCAGTACGGGACAGGGTCAGGATACGCAGTATTTT. Translated: CASSTGQGQDTQYF.

The CDR3 region has the DNA TGTGCCAGCAGTTCGGACGGGATTGGCAATCAGCCCCAGCATTTT. Amino acid sequence: CASSSDGIGNQPQHF. The rearrangement links TRBV6-5 to TRBJ1-5; no clear D gene. The CDR3 loop spans 15 amino acids. CDR1 and CDR2 from the germline V gene are MNHEY and SVGAGI. The V gene lost 4 bases and the J gene lost 2 bases, with 12 bases spanning the gap.

The chain uses TRBV7-2 and TRBJ2-4; no clear D. The J call may not be correct, given that the DNA end is closer to TRBJ2-7. This CDR3 is built from 16 residues. CDR1 and CDR2 from the germline V gene are SGHTA and FQGNSA. CDR3 amino acids: CASSFDSGDSSYEQYF. In nucleotides, the CDR3 is TGTGCCAGCAGCTTCGACTCGGGTGATAGCTCCTACGAGCAGTACTTC.

This chain links TRBV12-3 or TRBV12-4 with TRBJ2-4; D gene uncertain. Between the trimmed V and J ends, which lost 5 bases and 12 bases, there was a span of 14 bases. The CDR3 contains 12 residues. In nucleotides, the CDR3 is TGTGCCAGCAGTCTCAGTACACGCGCTCAGTACTTC. This codes for CASSLSTRAQYF.